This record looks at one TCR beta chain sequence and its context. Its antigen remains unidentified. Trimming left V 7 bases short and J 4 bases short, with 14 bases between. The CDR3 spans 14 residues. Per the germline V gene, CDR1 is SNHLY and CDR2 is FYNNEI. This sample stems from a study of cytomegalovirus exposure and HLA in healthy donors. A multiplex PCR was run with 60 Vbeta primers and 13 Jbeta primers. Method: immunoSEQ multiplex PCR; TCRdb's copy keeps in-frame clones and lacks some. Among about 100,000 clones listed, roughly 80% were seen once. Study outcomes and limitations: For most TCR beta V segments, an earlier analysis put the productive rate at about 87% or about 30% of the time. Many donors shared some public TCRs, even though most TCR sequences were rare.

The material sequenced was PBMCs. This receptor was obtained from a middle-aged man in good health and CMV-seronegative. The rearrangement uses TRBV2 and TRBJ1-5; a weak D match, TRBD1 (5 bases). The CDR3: CASTTQEGNQPQHF. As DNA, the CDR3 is TGTGCCAGCACCACTCAGGAGGGGAATCAGCCCCAGCATTTT.